This T cell receptor beta chain was sequenced for a study of T cells in Graves' hyperthyroidism and ophthalmopathy (dated by TCRdb to the late 2010s). Study-wide context: Peripheral blood samples were taken at initial diagnosis, before any treatment was given. The roughly 99 discovery patients were divided at random into training and test sets in a 7:3 ratio. Whether ophthalmopathy could be predicted prospectively was tested in an independent validation cohort made up of about 18 hyperthyroidism patients plus 17 patients who later progressed to ophthalmopathy. According to the paper, TCR Vbeta CDR3 sequencing was carried out on around 140 peripheral blood samples, which came from fewer than 50 ophthalmopathy, 70 to 80 hyperthyroidism and roughly 17 progressor patients. To identify distinguishing TCR V-J signatures, a discovery cohort of around 100 patients was used, comprising 40 to 45 with Graves' ophthalmopathy and roughly 60 with stable Graves' hyperthyroidism. In more than 5 Graves' hyperthyroidism patients, the study also compared T-cell repertoires from thyroid tissue with T-cell repertoires from blood. After blood sampling, hyperthyroidism patients were treated with methimazole at a starting dose of 30 mg daily, and ophthalmopathy patients were treated with high-dose intravenous methylprednisolone. General study outcomes and caveats: In validation, the model predicted progression to ophthalmopathy with 65% to 71% sensitivity and approximately 74% specificity, a median of approximately 6.7 months before onset. No statistical method was used to fix the sample size in advance, and group allocation was not hidden from the investigators. Ophthalmopathy was separated from stable hyperthyroidism by a 13 V-J signature model, with around 88% sensitivity and 81% to 83% specificity obtained in cross-validation and 80%/75% obtained in testing. Most expanded thyroid clonotypes (frequency above 0.001) were also detected in blood, a finding suggesting that blood repertoires may reflect thyroid immune responses.

This clonotype was picked up many times. There is no known antigen for this receptor. Base qualities are not provided; no much larger clone lies one nucleotide away. The TCR beta CDR3 regions were amplified from RNA transcripts. A first-round RT-PCR of the TCR CDR3 used the HTBI primer set with the Qiagen OneStep RT-PCR kit. The libraries were constructed in a second round of multiplex PCR and then size-selected and purified. Sequencing of the libraries was done on an Illumina HiSeq2000 using paired-end 100 bp reads. Regarding the original processing steps: SOAPnuke was used to process the raw data, removing reads that contained adapters or uncalled bases, had a mean Phred below 15, or lacked an exact match to the constant primer or identifier. COPE v1.2.5 was used to merge the high-quality paired reads, and each unique nucleotide sequence was defined as a clonotype. MiTCR v1.1 was used to align clonotypes to the IMGT TRBV, TRBD and TRBJ reference segments. Only V-J combinations with frequency above 0.0001, covering about 99% of repertoires, were analysed. The TCS score was defined as the ratio of F50 (clonal expansion) to E x V (chaos), calculated using BLOSUM62-based TCRdist between CDR3 peptides within each V-J. Welch's t-statistics and random forest reduced some 510 V-J features to 13, which were used in a naive Bayes classifier (R e1071). TCRdb reanalyzed the raw reads on its own, using fastp at Q25 for trimming and MiXCR for clone calling, and kept in-frame beta chains. Duplicate CDR3 protein sequences are folded into a single record with the most common DNA and genes. These V and J calls derive from TCRdb rather than the authors' analysis. The sample table records fewer than 700,000 distinct CDR3 sequences; over 15% of these occur just once. Jointly, the top ten make up approximately 16% of the sample.

Ophthalmopathy patients had moderately to severely active disease, with a Clinical Activity Score of 3 or more, a NOSPECS grade of 4 or more, and a disease duration of less than 3 months. The study excluded patients with uncontrolled infections, other autoimmune diseases, pregnancy or lactation. Diagnoses were based on clinical symptoms, serum thyroxine and TRAb, thyroid ultrasound and orbital computed tomography. PBMCs were separated from roughly 9.6 ml of fresh peripheral blood using Ficoll-Paque density gradient centrifugation. Total RNA was extracted using Trizol reagent, and RNA quality was assessed on an Agilent 2100 Bioanalyzer. Between the V and J ends, shortened by 3 bases and 1 base respectively, the junction contains 12 bases. The germline V gene specifies SGHAT as CDR1 and FQNNGV as CDR2. Counted from cysteine to phenylalanine, this CDR3 has 15 amino acids. The retained sequence is limited to the CDR3, 45 bases, with the frame set at the first base.

The sequenced sample was blood. The chain employs TRBV11-2 and TRBJ1-1, with the D gene not clear enough to name. The TCR was taken from a woman aged 18-30 years with Graves' ophthalmopathy. The CDR3 loop reads CASSLEPRENTEAFF. The nucleotide sequence is given as TGTGCCAGCAGCTTGGAGCCTAGAGAGAACACTGAAGCTTTCTTT.